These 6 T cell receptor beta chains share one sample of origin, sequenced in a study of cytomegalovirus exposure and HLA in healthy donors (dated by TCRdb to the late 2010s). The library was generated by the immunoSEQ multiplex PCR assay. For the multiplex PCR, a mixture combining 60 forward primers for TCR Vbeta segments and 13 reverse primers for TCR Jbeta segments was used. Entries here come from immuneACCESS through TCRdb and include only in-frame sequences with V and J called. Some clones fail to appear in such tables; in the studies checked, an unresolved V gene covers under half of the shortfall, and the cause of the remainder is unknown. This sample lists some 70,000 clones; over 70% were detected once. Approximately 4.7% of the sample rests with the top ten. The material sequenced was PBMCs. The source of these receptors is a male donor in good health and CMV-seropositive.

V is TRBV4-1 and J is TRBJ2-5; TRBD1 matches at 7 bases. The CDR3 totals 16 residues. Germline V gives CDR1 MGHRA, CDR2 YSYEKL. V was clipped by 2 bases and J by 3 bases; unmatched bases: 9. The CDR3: CASSQYLGQIKETQYF. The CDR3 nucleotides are TGCGCCAGCAGCCAATACCTGGGACAGATAAAAGAGACCCAGTACTTC.

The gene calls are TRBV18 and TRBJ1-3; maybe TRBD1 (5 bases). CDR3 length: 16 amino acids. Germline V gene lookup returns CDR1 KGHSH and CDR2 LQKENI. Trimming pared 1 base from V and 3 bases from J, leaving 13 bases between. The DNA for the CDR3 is TGTGCCAGCTCACCACAACCTCAGGGTAGTGGAAACACCATATATTTT. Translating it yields CASSPQPQGSGNTIYF.

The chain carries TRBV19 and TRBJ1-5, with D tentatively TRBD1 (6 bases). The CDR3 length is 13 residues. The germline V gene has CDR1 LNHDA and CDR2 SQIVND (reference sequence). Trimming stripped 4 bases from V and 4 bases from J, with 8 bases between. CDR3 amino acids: CASSTQGNQPQHF. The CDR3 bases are TGTGCCAGTAGTACCCAGGGGAATCAGCCCCAGCATTTT.

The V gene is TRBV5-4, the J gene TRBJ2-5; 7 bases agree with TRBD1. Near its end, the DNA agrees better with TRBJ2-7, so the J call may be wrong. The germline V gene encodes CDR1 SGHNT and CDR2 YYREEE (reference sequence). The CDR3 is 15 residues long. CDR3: CASSLGAQGEYEQYF. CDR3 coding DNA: TGTGCCAGCAGCTTGGGGGCCCAGGGGGAGTACGAGCAGTACTTC.

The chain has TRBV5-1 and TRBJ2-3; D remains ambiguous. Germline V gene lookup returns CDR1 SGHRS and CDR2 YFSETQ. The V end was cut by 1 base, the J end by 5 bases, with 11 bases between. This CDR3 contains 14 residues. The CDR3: CASSLQELGDTQYF. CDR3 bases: TGCGCCAGCAGCTTGCAAGAACTTGGAGATACGCAGTATTTT.

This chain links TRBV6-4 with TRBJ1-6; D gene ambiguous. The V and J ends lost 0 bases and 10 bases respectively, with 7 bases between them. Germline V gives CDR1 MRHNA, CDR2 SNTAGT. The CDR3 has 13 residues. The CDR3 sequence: CASSDSRWSPLHF. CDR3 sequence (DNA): TGTGCCAGCAGTGACTCTCGGTGGTCACCCCTCCACTTT.